Below are 32 T cell receptor beta chains sequenced from a single sample in a study of neurological immune-mediated disorders. Via MiXCR, TCRdb re-called the 5' RACE reads, giving one row per CDR3 protein. There are under 50,000 distinct CDR3 sequences in the sample; roughly 13% occur only once, and roughly 4.5% lies in the top ten. Described time point: longitudinal time-point 2. The sequencing input was PBMCs. All receptors derive from a male donor with HTLV-1-associated myelopathy (HAM/TSP).

This clonotype was seen only a few times. The CDR3 region is CASSLNPGGAYNEQFF. The DNA of the CDR3 is TGTGCCAGCAGTTTAAATCCGGGGGGGGCCTACAATGAGCAGTTCTTC. The chain uses TRBV27 and TRBJ2-1, with 8 bases identical to TRBD2. The CDR3 totals 16 residues. V trimming: 2 bases; J trimming: 2 bases; junction bases outside the gene matches: 5. CDR1 is MNHEY and CDR2 is SMNVEV in the germline V gene (reference sequence).

This clonotype appeared many times. The CDR3 DNA reads TGTGCCAGCATCGGTGGACAGGGTATTGAAAAACTGTTTTTT. This translates into CASIGGQGIEKLFF. The J gene is TRBJ1-4, the V gene TRBV28; 8 bases fit TRBD1. Trimming cost V 7 bases and J 7 bases; bases outside gene matches: 8. Germline values: CDR1 MDHEN, CDR2 SYDVKM. This CDR3 has 14 amino acids.

This clonotype was seen many times. The V gene is TRBV20-1, the J gene TRBJ1-1, with D possibly matching TRBD1 (5 bases). Germline V CDR1 and CDR2: DFQATT, SNEGSKA (reference sequence). V was pared by 0 bases and J by 3 bases, with 14 bases between. The CDR3 has 15 residues. CDR3 nucleotide sequence: TGCAGTGCTAGAGATCCCTTGAAGGGGCACACTGAAGCTTTCTTT. Translated, it gives CSARDPLKGHTEAFF.

There are many counts of this clonotype. V gene TRBV20-1 combines with J gene TRBJ1-2; D gene uncertain. Trimming cost V 0 bases and J 7 bases, with 12 bases left between them. Per the germline V gene, CDR1 is DFQATT and CDR2 is SNEGSKA (reference sequence). There are 13 residues in the CDR3. The CDR3 sequence: CSAREVEGAGYTF. The CDR3 nucleotides read TGCAGTGCTAGAGAGGTGGAGGGCGCTGGCTACACCTTC.

This clonotype was seen ten or more times. V and J are TRBV7-9 and TRBJ2-5; perhaps TRBD1 as D (6 bases). The CDR3 extends over 14 amino acids. Trimming removed 5 bases at V and 5 bases at J, with 15 bases between. Germline V CDR1 and CDR2: SEHNR, FQNEAQ (reference sequence). In DNA form, the CDR3 reads TGTGCCAGCAGCCCCAGGGGCCTCGGGGAGACCCAGTACTTC. Amino acids: CASSPRGLGETQYF.

This clonotype was recorded many times. The V and J genes are TRBV5-1 and TRBJ2-7; 7 bases are a match to TRBD1. Germline-derived CDR1 and CDR2 are SGHRS and YFSETQ. This CDR3 spans 12 amino acids. The trim removed 3 bases at V and 3 bases at J, leaving 0 bases unmatched. The CDR3 loop reads CASSWDSYEQYF. The CDR3 nucleotides read TGCGCCAGCAGCTGGGACAGCTACGAGCAGTACTTC.

In its sample, this clonotype was seen many times. The chain couples TRBV29-1 to TRBJ1-2; D gene uncertain. V gave up 5 bases and J gave up 5 bases, with 9 bases separating them. The CDR3 spans 11 residues. Per the germline V gene, CDR1 is SQVTM and CDR2 is ANQGSEA. The CDR3 DNA follows: TGCAGCGTTTCAGTCGGTTATGGCTACACCTTC. Its protein product is CSVSVGYGYTF.

This chain joins TRBV27 and TRBJ2-2; D is perhaps TRBD2 (7 bases). Germline CDR1 reads MNHEY; CDR2 reads SMNVEV (reference sequence). V was cut by 7 bases and J by 2 bases, with 14 bases left in between. The CDR3 is 15 residues long. Here the CDR3 DNA reads TGTGCCAGCACTAGGGGGGGGGGCAACACCGGGGAGCTGTTTTTT. This gives the protein CASTRGGGNTGELFF.

This clonotype was counted ten times or more. The V call is TRBV28, the J call TRBJ2-2; D may be TRBD1 (6 bases). Germline V gene data show CDR1 as MDHEN and CDR2 as SYDVKM. The CDR3 sequence is 14 residues long. The V gene lost 6 bases and the J gene lost 7 bases, with 15 bases spanning the gap. The CDR3 DNA is TGTGCCAGCAGGACAGGAATTCGGGTCGGGGAGCTGTTTTTT. Protein product: CASRTGIRVGELFF.

The CDR3 DNA sequence: TGTGCCAGCAGTGAGACTGTAGGGCTAGTCGGCCGGTACGAGCAGTACTTC. Translated, it gives CASSETVGLVGRYEQYF. This chain links TRBV6-1 with TRBJ2-7, with no clear D. Germline CDR1 and CDR2: MNHNS and SASEGT. V was shortened by 3 bases and J by 4 bases, with 22 bases between the two germline ends. The CDR3 length is 17 residues.

This clonotype was recorded at least ten times. The chain links TRBV12-3 or TRBV12-4 to TRBJ2-5, with D tentatively TRBD2 (5 bases). V dropped 3 bases and J dropped 5 bases, with 13 bases sitting between them. This CDR3 has 14 amino acids. This CDR3 reads CASSFRGLQETQYF. CDR3 nucleotide sequence: TGTGCCAGCAGTTTTCGAGGGTTACAGGAGACCCAGTACTTC.

This clonotype came up many times. V usage is TRBV29-1 and J usage is TRBJ1-1; a possible D gene is TRBD1 (6 bases). This CDR3 region has 13 residues. Germline values: CDR1 SQVTM, CDR2 ANQGSEA. V was pared by 7 bases and J by 1 base, with 13 bases between. The CDR3 region is CSARQDSNTEAFF. The CDR3 DNA is TGCAGCGCCAGACAGGACTCGAACACTGAAGCTTTCTTT.

This clonotype has a count of ten or more. V usage is TRBV18 and J usage is TRBJ1-6; 10 nucleotides line up with TRBD1. The CDR3 totals 16 residues. V was pared by 4 bases and J by 10 bases, with 10 bases of the junction left unmatched. From germline, CDR1 is KGHSH and CDR2 LQKENI. CDR3 DNA: TGTGCCAGCTCACAAACCGGGACAGGGGAGGGCTCACCCCTCCACTTT. This sequence encodes CASSQTGTGEGSPLHF.

Ten or more counts support this clonotype. The CDR3 coding sequence is TGCAGCGTTGAAGGGCGCCAGGGACGGTCCTACGAGCAGTACTTC. Protein product: CSVEGRQGRSYEQYF. The chain has TRBV29-1 and TRBJ2-7; tentatively, D is TRBD1 or TRBD2 (5 bases each). V was clipped by 1 base and J by 1 base, with 14 bases between them. The CDR3 sequence is 15 residues long. Per germline, CDR1 SQVTM and CDR2 ANQGSEA.

This clonotype was counted ten times or more. The chain is built from TRBV7-2 and TRBJ2-5, with D possibly TRBD2 on 7 matching bases. V lost 6 bases to trimming and J lost 4 bases, with 12 bases between them. CDR1 SGHTA and CDR2 FQGNSA come from the germline V gene. The CDR3 has 13 residues. The CDR3 DNA follows: TGTGCCAGCAGGGGGGGGGCCGGAGAGACCCAGTACTTC. Protein product: CASRGGAGETQYF. The entire variable domain, with the rest obtained from reference TRBV7-2 and TRBJ2-5, is as follows: GAGVSQSPSNKVTEKGKDVELRCDPISGHTALYWYRQSLGQGLEFLIYFQGNSAPDKSGLPSDRFSAERTGGSVSTLTIQRTQQEDSAVYLCASRGGAGETQYFGPGTRLLVL.

This clonotype occurred many times. The chain uses TRBV20-1 and TRBJ2-4; 7 positions match TRBD1. Germline V CDR1 and CDR2: DFQATT, SNEGSKA (reference sequence). This CDR3 has 15 amino acids. V shed 2 bases, J shed 2 bases, and the junction held 6 bases outside the gene matches. CDR3 DNA sequence: TGCAGTGCTAGACGCGACAGGGAATCCAAAAACATTCAGTACTTC. Its protein is CSARRDRESKNIQYF.

This clonotype was seen ten or more times. The rearrangement joins TRBV6-5 to TRBJ2-7, with 8 bases identical to TRBD2. CDR1 is MNHEY, CDR2 SVGAGI, per germline. CDR3 length equals 13 residues. After removal of 7 bases from V and 3 bases from J, the junction contained 5 bases not matched to a gene. The CDR3 is CASMSGGDYEQYF. The CDR3 DNA is TGTGCCAGCATGAGCGGGGGAGACTACGAGCAGTACTTC.

This clonotype has at least ten counts. This chain uses TRBV6-2 or TRBV6-3 with TRBJ2-1; 11 nucleotides match TRBD2. V lost 6 bases, J lost 8 bases, and 6 bases stayed unmatched. Germline lookup yields CDR1 MNHEY and CDR2 SVGEGT. This CDR3 spans 14 amino acids. CDR3 nucleotide sequence: TGTGCCAGCAGAACTAGCGGGGGTAGCCATGAGCAGTTCTTC. This encodes CASRTSGGSHEQFF.

This clonotype was detected ten times or more. This rearrangement joins TRBV28 to TRBJ2-7; D may be TRBD1 or TRBD2 (5 bases each). Germline V lookup: CDR1 MDHEN, CDR2 SYDVKM. Trimming left V 2 bases short and J 3 bases short, with 11 bases between. The length of the CDR3 is 14 residues. The CDR3 nucleotides read TGTGCCAGCAGTTTAGAAGAGGGGAACTACGAGCAGTACTTC. This translates into CASSLEEGNYEQYF.

This clonotype was counted many times. The V call is TRBV10-3, the J call TRBJ1-2, with D possibly TRBD1 on 5 matching bases. The CDR3 has 12 amino acids. V was clipped by 10 bases and J by 5 bases, with 14 bases between them. CDR1 and CDR2 (germline): ENHRY, SYGVKD. The CDR3 protein is CATRQSEYGYTF. The CDR3 nucleotides read TGTGCCACCCGACAGTCAGAATATGGCTACACCTTC.

The chain uses TRBV5-1 and TRBJ2-7; D is perhaps TRBD1 (5 bases). CDR3 length: 14 residues. Trimming stripped 0 bases from V and 3 bases from J, with 10 bases between. From germline, CDR1 is SGHRS and CDR2 YFSETQ. CDR3 in DNA: TGCGCCAGCAGCTTGGGGCAGGGTAACTACGAGCAGTACTTC. It specifies CASSLGQGNYEQYF. The full variable domain, in which reference TRBV5-1 and TRBJ2-7 provide the parts outside the CDR3, is KAGVTQTPRYLIKTRGQQVTLSCSPISGHRSVSWYQQTPGQGLQFLFEYFSETQRNKGNFPGRFSGRQFSNSRSEMNVSTLELGDSALYLCASSLGQGNYEQYFGPGTRLTVT.

This clonotype was recorded at least ten times. This chain uses TRBV11-3 with TRBJ2-7; 11 bases align to TRBD1. V was pared by 5 bases and J by 5 bases, with 8 bases of the junction left unmatched. The CDR3 is made up of 15 amino acids. The V gene's germline CDR1 is SGHNT and CDR2 YENEEA. The CDR3 here is CASSPRTGGRDEQYF. The CDR3 DNA is TGTGCCAGCAGCCCCCGGACAGGGGGCAGGGACGAGCAGTACTTC.

Ten or more counts support this clonotype. This rearrangement joins TRBV20-1 to TRBJ2-1, with 9 nucleotides matching TRBD1. The germline gives CDR1 DFQATT, CDR2 SNEGSKA (reference sequence). This CDR3 is 13 amino acids long. Germline trimming cut 6 bases from V and 10 bases from J; bases unmatched to any gene: 10. DNA for the CDR3: TGCAGTGCCAGGGACAGGGTCGCCCAGGAGCAGTTCTTC. As protein: CSARDRVAQEQFF.

This clonotype came up many times. This chain joins TRBV5-1 and TRBJ2-5; TRBD1 is a possible D gene (6 bases). The CDR3 has 14 amino acids. V was clipped by 6 bases and J by 2 bases, with 14 bases between them. Germline assignment: CDR1 SGHRS and CDR2 YFSETQ. In DNA form, the CDR3 reads TGCGCCAGCACCCTAAGGACAGTTCAAGAGACCCAGTACTTC. This encodes CASTLRTVQETQYF.

This clonotype was counted many times. The genes are TRBV7-2 and TRBJ2-5; D possibly uses TRBD1 or TRBD2 (7 bases each). The CDR3 has 16 residues. Per the germline V gene, CDR1 is SGHTA and CDR2 is FQGNSA. Trimming shortened V by 5 bases and J by 1 base, and 17 bases separated the two germline ends. Written as DNA, the CDR3 is TGTGCCAGCAGCAAAGGGGGCGGCGGGGGCCAAGAGACCCAGTACTTC. Translating it yields CASSKGGGGGQETQYF.

This clonotype was found many times. CDR3 residues: CSAGALIGPLNQPQHF. Here the CDR3 DNA reads TGCAGTGCTGGGGCCTTAATTGGACCCCTCAATCAGCCCCAGCATTTT. The chain carries TRBV20-1 and TRBJ1-5; D is possibly TRBD1 (5 bases). The CDR3 extends over 16 amino acids. V was clipped by 5 bases and J by 3 bases, with 20 bases between them. Germline-derived CDR1 and CDR2 are DFQATT and SNEGSKA (reference sequence).

The chain links TRBV20-1 to TRBJ1-4, with D unresolved. The V end lost 1 base, the J end lost 0 bases, and 12 bases lay between the germline ends. The germline V gene has CDR1 DFQATT and CDR2 SNEGSKA (reference sequence). The CDR3 spans 16 residues. The CDR3 loop is CSARGYQVATNEKLFF. DNA of the CDR3: TGCAGTGCTAGAGGTTATCAAGTTGCAACTAATGAAAAACTGTTTTTT.

This clonotype was counted ten times or more. J is TRBJ1-1 and V is TRBV18, with TRBD1 matching over 9 bases. The CDR3 is 15 amino acids. Germline V gene data show CDR1 as KGHSH and CDR2 as LQKENI. Unmatched junction bases numbered 6, after V lost 5 bases and J lost 2 bases. The CDR3: CASSSLQGANTEAFF. CDR3 nucleotide sequence: TGTGCCAGCTCATCATTACAGGGGGCCAACACTGAAGCTTTCTTT.

This clonotype was seen ten or more times. Here the CDR3 DNA reads TGCAGTGCTAGATCCGCGGACAGGGCTAACTATGGCTACACCTTC. Translation gives CSARSADRANYGYTF. This chain joins TRBV20-1 and TRBJ1-2; 8 bases fit TRBD1. Germline lookup yields CDR1 DFQATT and CDR2 SNEGSKA (reference sequence). Losses at the gene ends were 2 bases for V and 0 bases for J; bases not matched to a gene: 5. This CDR3 has 15 residues.

This clonotype has at least ten counts. Here the CDR3 reads CSVGEGGGSNQPQHF. The CDR3 DNA reads TGCAGCGTTGGAGAAGGGGGAGGAAGCAATCAGCCCCAGCATTTT. This chain links TRBV29-1 with TRBJ1-5; TRBD1 is a possible D gene (6 bases). V was trimmed by 4 bases and J by 1 base, leaving 14 bases between them. Germline V lookup: CDR1 SQVTM, CDR2 ANQGSEA. The CDR3 is 15 residues long.

This clonotype was seen ten or more times. The rearrangement links TRBV9 to TRBJ2-1, with TRBD2 matching over 15 bases. Per the germline V gene, CDR1 is SGDLS and CDR2 is YYNGEE. J was trimmed by 3 bases and V by 2 bases; bases with no gene match: 3. This CDR3 has 17 residues. The CDR3 DNA sequence: TGTGCCAGCAGCGTTGGGACTAGCGGGGGGTTCTACAATGAGCAGTTCTTC. Protein product: CASSVGTSGGFYNEQFF.

This clonotype was seen many times. The chain uses TRBV5-1 and TRBJ1-2; TRBD1 might be the D (6 bases). This CDR3 comprises 15 residues. Germline values: CDR1 SGHRS, CDR2 YFSETQ. V lost 0 bases and J 7 bases, leaving 16 bases between the germline ends. CDR3 in DNA: TGCGCCAGCAGCTTGGTCGGACAGAACCAGGTTGGCTACACCTTC. Translated, it gives CASSLVGQNQVGYTF.